This T cell receptor beta chain was sequenced for a study of Graves' ophthalmopathy and Graves' hyperthyroidism. Whole-study results and caveats: Using a 13-signature model, the authors split ophthalmopathy from stable hyperthyroidism, with 85% to 90% sensitivity and approximately 80% specificity. Blood also held most thyroid clonotypes expanded above 0.001 frequency.

The TCR beta CDR3 regions underwent amplification from RNA transcripts. Amplification began with first-round RT-PCR using HTBI primers, then second-round multiplex PCR was performed. Using its own MiXCR run on the multiplex PCR reads, TCRdb lists one record per CDR3 protein. Of some 1.1 million distinct CDR3 sequences in the sample, about 38% were seen once. This clonotype came up many times. The antigen is unknown. Germline V gene data show CDR1 as DFQATT and CDR2 as SNEGSKA (reference sequence). The V gene lost 5 bases and the J gene lost 2 bases, with 16 bases spanning the gap. The CDR3 extends over 14 amino acids.

Specimen: peripheral blood or thyroid tissue (not recorded which). The chain joins TRBV20-1 to TRBJ2-7; the D gene is possibly TRBD1 (6 bases). The receptor comes from an adult man with Graves' hyperthyroidism. The CDR3 spells CSAPLSGDTYEQYF. In nucleotides, the CDR3 is TGCAGTGCTCCCCTGTCCGGGGACACCTACGAGCAGTACTTC.